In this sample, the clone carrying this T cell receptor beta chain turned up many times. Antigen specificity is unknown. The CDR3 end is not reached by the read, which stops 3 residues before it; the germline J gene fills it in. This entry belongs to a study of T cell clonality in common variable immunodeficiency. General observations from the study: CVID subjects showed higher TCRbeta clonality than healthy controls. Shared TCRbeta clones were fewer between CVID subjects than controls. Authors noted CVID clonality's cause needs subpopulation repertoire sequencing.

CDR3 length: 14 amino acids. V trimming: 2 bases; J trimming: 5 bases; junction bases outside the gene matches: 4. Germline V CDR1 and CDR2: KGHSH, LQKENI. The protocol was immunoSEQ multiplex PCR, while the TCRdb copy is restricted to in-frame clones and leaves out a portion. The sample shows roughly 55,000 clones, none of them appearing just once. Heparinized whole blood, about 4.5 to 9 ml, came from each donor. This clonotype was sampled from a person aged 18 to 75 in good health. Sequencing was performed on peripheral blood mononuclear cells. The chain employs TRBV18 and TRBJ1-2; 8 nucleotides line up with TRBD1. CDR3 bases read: TGTGCCAGCTCACCAGACAGGGGAGGTTATGGC. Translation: CASSPDRGGYG. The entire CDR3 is CASSPDRGGYGYTF.